The 6 T cell receptor beta chains presented below share a single source sample, sequenced in a study of blood T cell repertoires in COVID-19. The assay was immunoSEQ multiplex PCR, and TCRdb's table has in-frame clones only and misses some. The sample has 27,000 or so clones; approximately 80% are singletons. What was sequenced was peripheral blood. The receptors stem from a man between 65 and 80 years old with active COVID-19.

The genes are TRBV6-2 or TRBV6-3 and TRBJ2-3; 11 nucleotides match TRBD2. The CDR3 has 19 amino acids. CDR1 and CDR2 (germline): MNHEY, SVGEGT. V trimming: 6 bases; J trimming: 2 bases; junction bases outside the gene matches: 16. The DNA of the CDR3 is TGTGCCAGCAGCTCCTTAGATCCCGGGACTAGCGGACCCACAGATACGCAGTATTTT. It codes for CASSSLDPGTSGPTDTQYF.

This clone was seen more than once but under ten times. This chain uses TRBV12-3 or TRBV12-4 with TRBJ2-7, with D possibly TRBD2 on 5 matching bases. CDR3 length equals 12 residues. Trimming took 7 bases from V and 1 from J, leaving 8 bases between them. The CDR3 protein is CASMRGSYEQYF. For the CDR3, the DNA is TGTGCCAGCATGAGAGGGTCCTACGAGCAGTACTTC.

V is TRBV6-5 and J is TRBJ1-2, with 10 bases matching TRBD1. There are 15 residues in the CDR3. The germline V gene encodes CDR1 MNHEY and CDR2 SVGAGI. Trimming removed 2 bases from V and 3 bases from J; junction bases left unmatched: 3. CDR3 bases: TGTGCCAGCAGTTACCGACAGGGGGCATACTATGGCTACACCTTC. It encodes CASSYRQGAYYGYTF.

The chain joins TRBV18 to TRBJ2-3; 8 positions match TRBD2. CDR1 is KGHSH, CDR2 LQKENI, per germline. The CDR3 runs to 16 residues. Trimming removed 2 bases from V and 4 bases from J; junction bases left unmatched: 8. The CDR3 spells CASSPISGRAADTQYF. In nucleotides, the CDR3 is TGTGCCAGCTCACCAATAAGCGGGAGAGCTGCAGATACGCAGTATTTT.

V gene TRBV10-3 combines with J gene TRBJ1-6; possible D gene TRBD1, 5 bases. V lost 2 bases to trimming and J lost 8 bases, with 10 bases between them. Germline V lookup: CDR1 ENHRY, CDR2 SYGVKD. This CDR3 is 14 amino acids long. CDR3 amino acids: CAISETGIDSPLHF. CDR3 in DNA: TGTGCCATCAGTGAGACAGGAATCGATTCACCCCTCCACTTT.

This clone has more than one count but fewer than ten. V usage is TRBV11-2 and J usage is TRBJ2-5; tentatively, D is TRBD1 (5 bases). Trimming shortened V by 0 bases and J by 7 bases, and 9 bases separated the two germline ends. Germline V gene lookup returns CDR1 SGHAT and CDR2 FQNNGV. CDR3 size: 13 residues. The CDR3 nucleotides are TGTGCCAGCAGCTTAGAAGTTAGGGGGACCCAGTACTTC. Amino acid sequence: CASSLEVRGTQYF.